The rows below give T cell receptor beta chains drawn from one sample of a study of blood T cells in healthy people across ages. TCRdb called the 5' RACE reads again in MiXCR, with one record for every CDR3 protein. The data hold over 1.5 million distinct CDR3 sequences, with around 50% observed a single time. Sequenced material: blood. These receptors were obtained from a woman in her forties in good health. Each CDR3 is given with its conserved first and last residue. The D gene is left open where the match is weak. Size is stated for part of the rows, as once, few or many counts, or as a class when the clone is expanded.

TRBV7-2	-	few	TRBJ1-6	CASSYRGRDSPLHF	TGTGCCAGCAGCTATCGAGGACGGGATTCACCCCTCCACTTT
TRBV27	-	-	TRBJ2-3	CASSLVPDNTDTQYF	TGTGCCAGCAGTTTAGTCCCAGATAACACAGATACGCAGTATTTT
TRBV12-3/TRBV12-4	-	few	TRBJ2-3	CASSPPPWVGWSTDTQYF	TGTGCCAGCAGCCCACCTCCTTGGGTAGGGTGGAGTACAGATACGCAGTATTTT
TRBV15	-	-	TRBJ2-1	CATSRDFLGEQFF	TGTGCCACCAGCAGGGATTTCTTGGGTGAGCAGTTCTTC
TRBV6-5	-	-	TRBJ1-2	CASRPQKPYGYTF	TGTGCCAGCAGGCCACAGAAACCCTATGGCTACACCTTC
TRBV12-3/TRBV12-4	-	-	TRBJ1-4	CASTGPLGEKLFF	TGTGCCAGCACCGGACCCCTGGGGGAAAAACTGTTTTTT
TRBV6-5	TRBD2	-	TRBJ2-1	CASSYSLAGGDEQFF	TGTGCCAGCAGTTACTCCCTAGCGGGGGGCGATGAGCAGTTCTTC
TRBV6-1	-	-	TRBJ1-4	CASSEGKLFF	TGTGCCAGCAGTGAAGGGAAACTGTTTTTT
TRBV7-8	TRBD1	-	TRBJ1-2	CASSLRGTGINYGYTF	TGTGCCAGCAGCCTCAGAGGGACAGGGATTAACTATGGCTACACCTTC
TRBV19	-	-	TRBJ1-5	CASRDGGRNQPQHF	TGTGCCAGTAGAGATGGGGGGCGCAATCAGCCCCAGCATTTT
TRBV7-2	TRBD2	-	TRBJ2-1	CASSLAISGGAYNEQFF	TGTGCCAGCAGCTTAGCAATTAGCGGGGGGGCGTACAATGAGCAGTTCTTC
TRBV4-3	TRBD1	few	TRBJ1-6	CASSQDRSGQGGISPLHF	TGCGCCAGCAGCCAAGACCGGAGCGGACAGGGGGGCATTTCACCCCTCCACTTT
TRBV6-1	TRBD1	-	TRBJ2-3	CASMAGGRADTQYF	TGTGCCAGCATGGCAGGGGGCAGGGCAGATACGCAGTATTTT
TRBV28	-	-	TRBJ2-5	CASSWRQVHHETQYF	TGTGCCAGCAGTTGGAGGCAGGTTCATCATGAGACCCAGTACTTC
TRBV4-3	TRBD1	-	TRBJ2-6	CASSQKDGTAEFSGANVLTF	TGCGCCAGCAGCCAAAAGGACGGGACAGCCGAGTTTTCTGGGGCCAACGTCCTGACTTTC
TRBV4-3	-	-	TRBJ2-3	CASSQDWGRVSDTQYF	TGCGCCAGCAGCCAAGATTGGGGAAGGGTTTCGGATACGCAGTATTTT
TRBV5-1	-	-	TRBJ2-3	CASSLVTLTDTQYF	TGCGCCAGCAGCTTGGTGACGCTCACAGATACGCAGTATTTT
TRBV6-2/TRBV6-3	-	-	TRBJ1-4	CASKESTNEKLFF	TGTGCCAGCAAGGAGAGCACAAATGAAAAACTGTTTTTT
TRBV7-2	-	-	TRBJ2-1	CGSTIYNEQFF	TGTGGCAGCACCATCTACAATGAGCAGTTCTTC
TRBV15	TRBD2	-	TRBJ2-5	CATSRGAASGSETQYF	TGTGCCACCAGCAGAGGGGCGGCTAGCGGATCGGAGACCCAGTACTTC
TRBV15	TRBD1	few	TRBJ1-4	CATSSNRGRLFF	TGTGCCACCAGCTCCAACAGGGGGAGGCTGTTTTTT
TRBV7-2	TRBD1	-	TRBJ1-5	CASTQGALSNQPQHF	TGTGCCTCCACGCAGGGGGCCCTTAGCAATCAGCCCCAGCATTTT
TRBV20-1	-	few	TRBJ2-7	CSAREPGRTYEQYF	TGCAGTGCTAGAGAGCCAGGGAGGACCTACGAGCAGTACTTC
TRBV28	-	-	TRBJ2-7	CASSGYGYEQYF	TGTGCCAGCAGTGGGTACGGATACGAGCAGTACTTC
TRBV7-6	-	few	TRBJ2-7	CASSLAERGGSYEQYF	TGTGCCAGCAGCTTAGCGGAGCGTGGCGGATCCTACGAGCAGTACTTC
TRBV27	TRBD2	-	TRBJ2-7	CASCYRKGLGVYNEQYF	TGTGCCAGCTGCTACCGTAAGGGACTAGGGGTGTACAATGAGCAGTACTTC
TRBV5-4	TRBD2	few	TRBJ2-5	CASSFPIAGVGETQYF	TGTGCCAGCAGCTTCCCGATAGCGGGGGTGGGGGAGACCCAGTACTTC
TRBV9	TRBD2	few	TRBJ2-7	CASSVDRGGSYEQYF	TGTGCCAGCAGCGTAGACCGGGGGGGCTCCTACGAGCAGTACTTC
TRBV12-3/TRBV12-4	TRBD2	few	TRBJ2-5	CASTYGFLAGGRQETQYF	TGTGCCAGCACTTATGGGTTCCTAGCGGGGGGCCGCCAAGAGACCCAGTACTTC
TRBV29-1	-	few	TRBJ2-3	CSVEFPRRADTQYF	TGCAGCGTTGAATTCCCTAGGAGGGCAGATACGCAGTATTTT
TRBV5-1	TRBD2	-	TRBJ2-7	CASSLNPGTTYEQYF	TGCGCCAGCAGCTTGAACCCAGGGACTACCTACGAGCAGTACTTC
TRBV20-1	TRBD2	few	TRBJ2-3	CSARDSGGRTDTQYF	TGCAGTGCTAGAGATAGCGGGGGGCGCACAGATACGCAGTATTTT
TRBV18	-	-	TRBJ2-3	CASSPPARSDTQYF	TGTGCCAGCTCACCACCGGCCCGGTCCGATACGCAGTATTTT
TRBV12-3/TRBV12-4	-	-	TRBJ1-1	CASSSLLEVNTEAFF	TGTGCCAGCAGTTCCCTCTTGGAGGTGAACACTGAAGCTTTCTTT
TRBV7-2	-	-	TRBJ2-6	CASFKAGANVLTF	TGTGCCAGTTTTAAGGCTGGGGCCAACGTCCTGACTTTC
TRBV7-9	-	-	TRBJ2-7	CASSHSGTKAHEQYF	TGTGCCAGCAGCCATTCCGGGACGAAGGCCCACGAGCAGTACTTC
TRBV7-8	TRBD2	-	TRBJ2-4	CASSLWTSGGAAKNIQYF	TGTGCCAGCAGCCTATGGACTAGCGGGGGGGCGGCCAAAAACATTCAGTACTTC
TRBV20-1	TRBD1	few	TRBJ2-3	CSAKGQRSQVPWDTQYF	TGCAGTGCAAAGGGACAGAGATCCCAGGTTCCATGGGATACGCAGTATTTT
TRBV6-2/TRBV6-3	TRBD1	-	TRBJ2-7	CASSYFSWTGAEQYF	TGTGCCAGCAGTTACTTCTCCTGGACAGGGGCCGAGCAGTACTTC
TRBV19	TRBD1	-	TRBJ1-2	CASRRPGQGAIYGYTF	TGTGCCAGTAGACGCCCGGGACAGGGGGCAATCTATGGCTACACCTTC
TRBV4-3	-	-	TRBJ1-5	CASSQDRAGTYSNQPQHF	TGCGCCAGCAGCCAAGATCGGGCAGGGACATATAGCAATCAGCCCCAGCATTTT
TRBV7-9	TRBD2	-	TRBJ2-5	CASSLRLAGMETQYF	TGTGCCAGCAGCTTGCGACTAGCGGGGATGGAGACCCAGTACTTC
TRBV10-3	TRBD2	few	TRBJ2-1	CAISPGTSGGNEQFF	TGTGCCATCAGTCCCGGGACTAGCGGGGGGAATGAGCAGTTCTTC
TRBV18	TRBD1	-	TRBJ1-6	CASSRGQAESPLHF	TGTGCCAGCTCTAGAGGACAGGCTGAGTCACCCCTCCACTTT
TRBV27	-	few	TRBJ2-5	CASSVSGYQETQYF	TGTGCCAGCAGTGTTTCTGGGTACCAAGAGACCCAGTACTTC
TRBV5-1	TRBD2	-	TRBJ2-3	CASSLPTVKSGGVDSQYF	TGCGCCAGCAGCTTACCGACGGTGAAGAGCGGGGGGGTGGATTCGCAGTATTTT
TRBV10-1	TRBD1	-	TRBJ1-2	CASSESRPGTGGGYTF	TGCGCCAGCAGTGAGTCTCGACCTGGGACAGGGGGAGGCTACACCTTC
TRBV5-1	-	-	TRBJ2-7	CASSWGTGDEQYF	TGCGCCAGCAGCTGGGGAACCGGGGACGAGCAGTACTTC
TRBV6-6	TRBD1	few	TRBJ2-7	CASSYGDRGYYEQYF	TGTGCCAGCAGTTATGGGGACAGGGGATACTACGAGCAGTACTTC
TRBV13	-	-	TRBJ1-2	CASSSLGSTVHGYTF	TGTGCCAGCAGCTCACTCGGGAGTACGGTTCATGGCTACACCTTC
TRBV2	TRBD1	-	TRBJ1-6	CASSLDRVGSPLHF	TGTGCCAGCAGTTTGGACAGGGTCGGATCACCCCTCCACTTT
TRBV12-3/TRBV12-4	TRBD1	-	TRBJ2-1	CASSTDRDPLSYNEQFF	TGTGCCAGCAGTACGGACAGGGACCCACTCTCCTACAATGAGCAGTTCTTC
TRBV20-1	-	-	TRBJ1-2	CSARLGGINYGYTF	TGCAGTGCTAGACTAGGGGGAATTAACTATGGCTACACCTTC
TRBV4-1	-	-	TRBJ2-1	CASSQDLGAGNNEQFF	TGCGCCAGCAGCCAAGATCTGGGGGCGGGTAACAATGAGCAGTTCTTC
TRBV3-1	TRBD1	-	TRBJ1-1	CASSPWTGAVGTEAFF	TGTGCCAGCAGCCCTTGGACAGGGGCAGTAGGCACTGAAGCTTTCTTT
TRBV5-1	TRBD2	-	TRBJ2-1	CASSPDGGIRNEQFF	TGCGCCAGCAGCCCTGACGGGGGGATCAGGAATGAGCAGTTCTTC
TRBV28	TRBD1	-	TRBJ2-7	CASSGQGPLFSYEQYF	TGTGCCAGCAGTGGACAGGGCCCGCTCTTCTCCTACGAGCAGTACTTC
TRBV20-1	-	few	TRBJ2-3	CSAPKGSTDTQYF	TGCAGTGCCCCGAAGGGAAGCACAGATACGCAGTATTTT
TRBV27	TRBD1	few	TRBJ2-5	CASSLSDRDLDQTQYF	TGTGCCAGCAGTCTATCCGACAGGGATCTTGATCAGACCCAGTACTTC